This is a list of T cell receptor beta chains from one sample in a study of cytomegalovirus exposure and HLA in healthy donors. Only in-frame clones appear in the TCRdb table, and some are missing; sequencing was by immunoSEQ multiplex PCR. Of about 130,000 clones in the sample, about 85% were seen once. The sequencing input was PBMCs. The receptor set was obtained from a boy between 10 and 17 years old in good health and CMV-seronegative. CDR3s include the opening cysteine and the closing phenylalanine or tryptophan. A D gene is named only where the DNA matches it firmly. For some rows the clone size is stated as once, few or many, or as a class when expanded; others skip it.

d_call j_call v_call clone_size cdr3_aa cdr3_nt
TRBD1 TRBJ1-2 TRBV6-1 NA CASSPRGTYGYTF TGTGCCAGCAGCCCCAGGGGGACTTATGGCTACACCTTC
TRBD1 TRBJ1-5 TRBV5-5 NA CASSDWDRDNQPQHF TGTGCCAGCAGCGACTGGGACAGGGACAATCAGCCCCAGCATTTT
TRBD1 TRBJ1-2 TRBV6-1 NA CASSEASGGSPYGYTF TGTGCCAGCAGTGAAGCGTCAGGGGGCAGTCCCTATGGCTACACCTTC
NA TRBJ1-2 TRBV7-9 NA CASSSITHGANYGYTF TGTGCCAGCAGTTCCATCACACACGGAGCTAACTATGGCTACACCTTC
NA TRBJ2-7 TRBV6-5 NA CASRAERAASYEQYF TGTGCCAGCAGGGCCGAGCGGGCAGCTTCCTACGAGCAGTACTTC
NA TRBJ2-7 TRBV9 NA CASSPRQGGSPHEQYF TGTGCCAGCAGCCCTCGTCAGGGGGGCTCCCCCCACGAGCAGTACTTC
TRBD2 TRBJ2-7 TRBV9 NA CASSVGPSGRITYEQYF TGTGCCAGCAGCGTAGGCCCAAGCGGGAGGATCACCTACGAGCAGTACTTC
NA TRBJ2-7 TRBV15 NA CATSGQTYEQYF TGTGCCACCAGCGGGCAAACCTACGAGCAGTACTTC
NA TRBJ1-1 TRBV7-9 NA CASSLLPGEVMNTEAFF TGTGCCAGCAGCCTGTTACCGGGAGAAGTAATGAACACTGAAGCTTTCTTT
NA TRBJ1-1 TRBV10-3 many CATKTDSLEAFF TGTGCCACTAAAACTGACAGCCTAGAAGCTTTCTTT
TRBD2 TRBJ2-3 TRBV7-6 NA CASSFSGADTQYF TGTGCCAGCAGCTTTAGCGGGGCAGATACGCAGTATTTT
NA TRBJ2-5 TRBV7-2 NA CASSPQRYQETQYF TGTGCCAGCAGCCCCCAGCGGTACCAAGAGACCCAGTACTTC
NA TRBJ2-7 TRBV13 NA CATGPSGYYEQYF TGTGCCACCGGACCGAGCGGTTACTACGAGCAGTACTTC
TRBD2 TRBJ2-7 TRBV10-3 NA CAISGLAGESYEQYF TGTGCCATCAGTGGACTAGCGGGAGAATCCTACGAGCAGTACTTC
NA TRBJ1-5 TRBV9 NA CASSVAPDSNQPQHF TGTGCCAGCAGCGTAGCCCCAGATAGCAATCAGCCCCAGCATTTT
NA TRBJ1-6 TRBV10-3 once CAISESGRGANSPLHF TGTGCCATCAGTGAGTCGGGGCGGGGGGCTAATTCACCCCTCCACTTT
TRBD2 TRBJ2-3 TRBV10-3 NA CAISLAGAPDTQYF TGTGCCATCAGTCTAGCGGGGGCCCCAGATACGCAGTATTTT
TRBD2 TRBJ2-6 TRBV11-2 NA CASSFGLAEPSGANVLTF TGTGCCAGCAGCTTTGGACTAGCGGAGCCCTCTGGGGCCAACGTCCTGACTTTC
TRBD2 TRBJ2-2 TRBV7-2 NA CASSPTSALGELFF TGTGCCAGCAGCCCCACTAGCGCCCTCGGGGAGCTGTTTTTT
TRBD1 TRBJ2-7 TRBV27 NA CASSSHTRGQSEQYF TGTGCCAGCAGTTCCCACACACGGGGACAGTCCGAGCAGTACTTC
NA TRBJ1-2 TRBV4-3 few CASSQDLRGGGYTF TGCGCCAGCAGCCAAGATCTCCGGGGGGGCGGCTACACCTTC